The 22 T cell receptor beta chains reported below all come from one sample, sequenced in a study of tumor-infiltrating lymphocytes in oesophageal squamous cell carcinoma. TCRdb itself ran the PCR reads through MiXCR, one entry per CDR3 protein. This sample has approximately 20,000 distinct CDR3 sequences, with over 40% found just once. Sequencing was carried out using normal esophageal tissue next to the tumor. The receptors were sampled from a male donor with esophageal squamous cell carcinoma.

By frequency in the sample, this clonotype is medium-sized (0.01 to 0.1%). This chain links TRBV7-9 with TRBJ2-1, with TRBD1 matching over 8 bases. The germline V gene has CDR1 SEHNR and CDR2 FQNEAQ (reference sequence). V lost 6 bases, J lost 9 bases, and 7 bases stayed unmatched. The CDR3 runs to 13 residues. The CDR3 region has the DNA TGTGCCAGCAGGCAACAGGGGGAAGGTGAGCAGTTCTTC. Its protein is CASRQQGEGEQFF.

This chain connects TRBV6-4 to TRBJ2-1; TRBD1 agrees at 10 bases. The closer fit of TRBJ2-4 to the DNA end suggests the J call may be wrong. Germline CDR1 reads MRHNA; CDR2 reads SNTAGT. CDR3 length: 13 residues. This CDR3 is CASSVDRGDIQYF. CDR3 DNA: TGTGCCAGCAGCGTGGACAGGGGGGACATTCAGTACTTC.

Remarks on this clonotype: As the CDR3 is not closed by the conserved phenylalanine or tryptophan, this likely results from a read error. No DNA is shown, since the ends of the CDR3 on it are uncertain; the CDR3 is the one TCRdb lists. The chain recombines TRBV5-6 with TRBJ2-3; the table assigns TRBD2, which was not confirmed against the DNA. Germline lookup yields CDR1 SGHDT and CDR2 YYEEEE. Both ends counted, the CDR3 spans 16 residues. CDR3 loop: CASSSGTSGYEQYFGP.

This clonotype came up many times. The J gene is TRBJ1-4, the V gene TRBV6-4, with D possibly matching TRBD1 (6 bases). The CDR3 has 19 amino acids. The V end was cut by 10 bases, the J end by 0 bases, with 27 bases between. CDR1 and CDR2 (germline): MRHNA, SNTAGT. CDR3: CANRPPTIRGEATNEKLFF. In DNA form, the CDR3 reads TGTGCCAACAGACCCCCGACGATCAGGGGAGAGGCAACTAATGAAAAACTGTTTTTT.

The genes are TRBV20-1 and TRBJ1-1; D perhaps matches TRBD1 (5 bases). Germline loops: CDR1 DFQATT, CDR2 SNEGSKA (reference sequence). This CDR3 has 15 residues. The V end was cut by 0 bases, the J end by 2 bases, with 13 bases between. Here the CDR3 reads CSARDAGQGNTEAFF. CDR3 nucleotide sequence: TGCAGTGCTAGAGATGCTGGCCAGGGAAACACTGAAGCTTTCTTT.

The sample holds many counts of this clonotype. The chain recombines TRBV5-1 with TRBJ2-1; 9 positions agree with TRBD2. J was trimmed by 1 base and V by 0 bases; bases with no gene match: 2. CDR3 length: 16 amino acids. Germline lookup yields CDR1 SGHRS and CDR2 YFSETQ. The CDR3 spells CASSLGLADSYNEQFF. The CDR3 DNA is TGCGCCAGCAGCTTGGGACTAGCGGATTCCTACAATGAGCAGTTCTTC.

As concerns this clonotype: This CDR3 fails to terminate in the conserved phenylalanine or tryptophan, so it likely reflects a read error. Because the CDR3's place on the DNA is in doubt, the DNA is left out and the CDR3 is given as listed by TCRdb. V is TRBV7-2 and J is TRBJ2-1; TRBD1, the table's D call, lacks a check against the DNA. Germline lookup yields CDR1 SGHTA and CDR2 FQGNSA. The length of the CDR3 is 16 amino acids, counting both ends. This chain's CDR3 is CASSRDRGLETQYFGP.

This clonotype was counted only a few times. A read error may be the cause here, since a much bigger clone is one base away. The rearrangement links TRBV10-1 to TRBJ2-1, with TRBD2 matching 9 bases. The end of the DNA fits TRBJ2-7 better, so the J call may be wrong. CDR1 WNHNN and CDR2 SYGVQD come from the germline V gene (reference sequence). The CDR3 spans 14 residues. The CDR3 coding sequence is TGCGCCACCTCTAGCGGGAAAGCGGGCGATGAGCAGTACTTC. Residues: CATSSGKAGDEQYF.

This clonotype has at least ten counts. The chain couples TRBV5-1 to TRBJ1-1; a possible D gene is TRBD1 (6 bases). Trimming left V 2 bases short and J 3 bases short, with 14 bases between. This CDR3 has 15 residues. CDR1 and CDR2 from the germline V gene are SGHRS and YFSETQ. DNA for the CDR3: TGCGCCAGCAGCTTTAGGGGGACGATGGACACTGAAGCTTTCTTT. Translation gives CASSFRGTMDTEAFF.

On this clonotype: This clone may be a read error of a much larger clone one base away. The chain couples TRBV5-6 to TRBJ2-7; a possible D gene is TRBD2 (6 bases). The J call may be in error: the DNA end matches TRBJ2-5 better. Germline assignment: CDR1 SGHDT and CDR2 YYEEEE. The CDR3 length is 12 residues. CDR3 DNA sequence: TGTGCCAGCAGCGTCCGGGAGAAGACCCAGTACTTC. This gives the protein CASSVREKTQYF.

In this sample, this clonotype turned up once. The chain combines TRBV19 with TRBJ2-6, with D maybe TRBD1 (6 bases). The DNA end is a closer match to TRBJ2-1, so the J assignment may be wrong. Germline V gene data show CDR1 as LNHDA and CDR2 as SQIVND (reference sequence). The CDR3 extends over 14 amino acids. The CDR3 DNA reads as TGTGCCAGTAGTAACAGGGTGAGCTCCTACGAGCAGTTCTTC. Its translation is CASSNRVSSYEQFF.

This clonotype is labeled medium-sized (0.01 to 0.1%). V gene TRBV7-2 combines with J gene TRBJ2-2; D remains unclear. CDR3 length: 15 residues. CDR1 SGHTA and CDR2 FQGNSA come from the germline V gene. V was pared by 4 bases and J by 4 bases, with 13 bases between. CDR3 nucleotide sequence: TGTGCCAGCAGCTCAGACTCGGTGATCACCGGGGAGCTGTTTTTT. It specifies CASSSDSVITGELFF.

In this sample, this clonotype turned up a few times. A much larger clone lies a single base off, so this may be a read error. The chain recombines TRBV7-6 with TRBJ2-1, with D possibly being TRBD1 (6 bases). The end of the DNA aligns better with TRBJ2-7, so the J call may be wrong. CDR3 size: 16 residues. CDR1 and CDR2 from the germline V gene are SGHVS and FNYEAQ. The CDR3 DNA is TGTGCCAGCAGCTCCTGGACAGTGAGCTCCTACAATGAGCAGTACTTC. Its translation is CASSSWTVSSYNEQYF.

This clonotype was observed many times. The chain couples TRBV27 to TRBJ2-5; no reliable D call. This CDR3 contains 15 residues. Between the trimmed V and J ends, which lost 3 bases and 1 base, there was a span of 12 bases. The V gene's germline CDR1 is MNHEY and CDR2 SMNVEV (reference sequence). The CDR3 coding sequence is TGTGCCAGCAGTTTTTTTGCATCGGCCCAAGAGACCCAGTACTTC. Residues: CASSFFASAQETQYF.

The chain combines TRBV2 with TRBJ1-6; possible D gene TRBD1, 5 bases. Germline V gene data show CDR1 as SNHLY and CDR2 as FYNNEI. V was trimmed by 6 bases and J by 9 bases, leaving 21 bases between them. This CDR3 spans 16 amino acids. The CDR3 here is CASRFPGGVGGSPLHF. CDR3 sequence (DNA): TGTGCCAGCAGATTTCCCGGGGGGGTAGGAGGTTCACCCCTCCACTTT.

This clonotype appeared a few times. The V and J genes are TRBV28 and TRBJ2-3, with D possibly being TRBD1 or TRBD2 (5 bases each). V lost 3 bases and J lost 2, with 12 bases in between. The CDR3 spans 15 residues. Germline V gives CDR1 MDHEN, CDR2 SYDVKM. The chain's CDR3 is CASSLGRILTDTQYF. In DNA form, the CDR3 reads TGTGCCAGCAGTTTGGGACGGATTCTCACAGATACGCAGTATTTT.

This clonotype has a count of ten or more. The chain recombines TRBV24-1 with TRBJ1-1; TRBD1 matches 9 bases. Trimming took 2 bases from V and 3 from J; bases not matched to a gene: 9. The CDR3 consists of 17 residues. CDR1 and CDR2 from the germline V gene are KGHDR and SFDVKD. The CDR3 sequence: CATSDSTGTGSDTEAFF. DNA of the CDR3: TGTGCCACCAGTGATTCGACCGGGACAGGGAGTGACACTGAAGCTTTCTTT.

This clonotype was seen many times. V is TRBV5-6 and J is TRBJ2-1; 12 positions match TRBD2. Germline V gives CDR1 SGHDT, CDR2 YYEEEE. This CDR3 region has 17 residues. V lost 1 base and J lost 7; bases outside the gene matches: 9. The CDR3: CASSLFPGLAGRNEQFF. The CDR3 DNA sequence: TGTGCCAGCAGCTTGTTTCCCGGACTAGCGGGAAGAAATGAGCAGTTCTTC.

This clonotype has at least ten counts. V usage is TRBV6-6 and J usage is TRBJ1-2, with D uncertain. Germline V lookup: CDR1 MNHNY, CDR2 SVGAGI (reference sequence). The length of the CDR3 is 13 residues. Trimming took off 1 base at V and 5 bases at J, with 8 bases between the two ends. CDR3 bases: TGTGCCAGCAGTTACTGGGCAGAATATGGCTACACCTTC. It translates to CASSYWAEYGYTF.

The gene calls are TRBV4-2 and TRBJ1-2; a possible D gene is TRBD1 (5 bases). Germline V gene data show CDR1 as LGHNA and CDR2 as YNFKEQ. Trimming pared 1 base from V and 2 bases from J, leaving 14 bases between. CDR3 length equals 16 residues. In DNA, the CDR3 is TGTGCCAGCAGCCAAGTCGGTCAGGACACCAACTATGGCTACACCTTC. It specifies CASSQVGQDTNYGYTF.

The chain has TRBV6-6 and TRBJ2-3; TRBD2 matches 9 bases. Germline V gives CDR1 MNHNY, CDR2 SVGAGI (reference sequence). Trimming took 2 bases from V and 2 from J; bases not matched to a gene: 8. The CDR3 has 17 residues. The CDR3 DNA follows: TGTGCCAGCAGTTACCACCAACTAGCGGGTTTCACAGATACGCAGTATTTT. Encoded protein: CASSYHQLAGFTDTQYF.

This clonotype came up a few times. The J gene is TRBJ2-1, the V gene TRBV11-2; 10 bases map to TRBD2. Germline CDR1 SGHAT, CDR2 FQNNGV. The CDR3 is made up of 14 amino acids. V gave up 5 bases and J gave up 7 bases; unmatched junction bases: 5. As DNA, the CDR3 is TGTGCCAGCAGCCTAGCGGGAGAGTGGAATGAGCAGTTCTTC. Translating gives CASSLAGEWNEQFF.